This T cell receptor beta chain is drawn from a study of early stage breast cancer tumors (dated by TCRdb to between 2016 and 2019). Regarding the research as a whole: Of the approximately 15 invasive breast tumors, approximately 11 were found to be estrogen receptor-positive, progesterone receptor-positive and HER2-negative. Of the roughly twelve ER+/PR+/HER2- tumors, eight were classified as invasive ductal carcinomas and four as invasive lobular carcinomas. On average, each sample got about 9.6-fold read coverage. The samples as a whole yielded 2 million to 3 million detected templates, corresponding to 850,000 to 1,400,000 unique clonotypes. Paper-wide results and their limitations: Chain pairing and functional markers such as CD4, CD8 and FOXP3 were not captured by bulk genomic DNA sequencing of unsorted cells. Enriched TCRB sequences shared across patients were mostly commonly generated sequences, unlikely to play an important role in the tumor microenvironment. Because the cohort was small, a breakdown by tumor subtype could not be done. Tumors showed about 2.5-fold higher T cell density and higher clonality than adjacent normal breast tissue. Greater similarity was observed between blood and normal breast repertoires than between blood and tumor repertoires, and tumor was distinguished from normal in most of the 16 patients when each tissue was compared with blood.

Two independent genomic DNA replicates were amplified for each sample, with around 0.5 ug used for blood and 1.5 ug for tumor or normal breast. Following the manufacturer's instructions, the ImmunoSeq Intro kit was used to carry out TCRB sequencing on genomic DNA. Multiplex PCR ran approximately 34 cycles with proprietary primers and spike-in control sequences for absolute quantification. Single-end 150-bp reads were used to sequence an 87-bp fragment covering the CDR3 and the flanking V and J genes. Seven samples, with two replicates for each sample, were multiplexed per lane of an Illumina MiSeq using version 3.0 chemistry. Turning to the authors' computational methods: Raw data were processed by the vendor's proprietary pipeline, with both replicates merged into one result per sample. Productive rearrangements sharing the V-gene family, CDR3 amino acid sequence and J-gene segment were defined as clonotypes. Clonality was computed as 1 minus the normalized Shannon entropy (Pielou evenness) of TCRB abundances. To estimate T cell density, the total number of templates was divided by the number of input cells, which was inferred from the amount of DNA input. Recon with default parameters was used to estimate total repertoire diversity and clonality. A clonotype counted as tumor-enriched if its abundance in tumor exceeded 0.1% and was at least 32-fold higher than its abundance in normal breast. Imported from immuneACCESS, the table was reduced by TCRdb to in-frame sequences with V and J called. These copies leave out some clones; in studies compared against another copy, an unresolved V gene accounts for under half, and the cause of the remainder is not known. The V and J calls and the clone size are those of that table, but D and trimming were determined from the DNA. The sample table records about 36,000 clones; 74% of these occur just once. Roughly 7% of the sample belongs to the ten largest clones.

Taken from cysteine to phenylalanine, the CDR3 has 15 residues. The kept DNA is CDR3 alone, 45 bases in frame from the first base. The CDR1 and CDR2 encoded by the germline V gene are SGHRS and YFSETQ. The study profiled bulk TCR beta-chain repertoires in matched peripheral blood, tumor and adjacent normal breast tissue taken from some 17 patients with early-stage breast cancer. Before surgery, about 5-10 mL of whole blood was collected into EDTA tubes and then processed within 2 hours. Ficoll-Paque centrifugation in SepMate-50 tubes was used to isolate peripheral blood mononuclear cells. PBMCs were cryopreserved in about 90% FBS with approximately 10% DMSO in aliquots of about 1.7 to 4.5 million cells and stored in liquid nitrogen. Genomic DNA was extracted with the Qiagen AllPrep DNA/RNA Mini kit. As for this clone: The antigen this receptor binds is unknown. The record has no base qualities; no much larger clone is one base away.

This clonotype was obtained from a person between 55 and 70 years old with breast cancer. Sequences were obtained from blood. The chain employs TRBV5-1 and TRBJ2-5, with 14 junctional bases fitting TRBD2. The better agreement between TRBJ2-7 and the DNA end casts doubt on the J call. CDR3 region: CASSGTSGRQYEQYF. The nucleotide sequence reads as follows: TGCGCCAGCAGCGGGACTAGCGGGAGACAATACGAGCAGTACTTC.